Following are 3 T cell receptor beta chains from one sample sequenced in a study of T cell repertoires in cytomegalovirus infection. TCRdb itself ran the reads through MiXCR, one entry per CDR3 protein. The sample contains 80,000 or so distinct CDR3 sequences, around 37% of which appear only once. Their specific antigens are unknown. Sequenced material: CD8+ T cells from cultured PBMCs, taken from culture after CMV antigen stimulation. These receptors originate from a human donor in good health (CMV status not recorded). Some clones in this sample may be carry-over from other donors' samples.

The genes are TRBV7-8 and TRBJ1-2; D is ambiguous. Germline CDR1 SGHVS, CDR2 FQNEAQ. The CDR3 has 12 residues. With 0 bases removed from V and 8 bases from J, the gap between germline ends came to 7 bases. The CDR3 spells CASSLAYQGYTF. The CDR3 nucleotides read TGTGCCAGCAGCTTAGCCTACCAAGGCTACACCTTC.

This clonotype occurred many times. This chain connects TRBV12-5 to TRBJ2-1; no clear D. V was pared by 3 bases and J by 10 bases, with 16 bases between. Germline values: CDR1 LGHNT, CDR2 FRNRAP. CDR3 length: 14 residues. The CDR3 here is CASGFGRSGDEQFF. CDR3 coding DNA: TGTGCTAGTGGTTTTGGCCGATCGGGTGACGAGCAGTTCTTC.

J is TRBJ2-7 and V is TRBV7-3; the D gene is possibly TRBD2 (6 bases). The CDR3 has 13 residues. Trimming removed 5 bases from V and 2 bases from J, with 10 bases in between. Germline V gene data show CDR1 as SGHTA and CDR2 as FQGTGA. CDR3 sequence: CASSHGEAYEQYF. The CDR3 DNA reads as TGTGCCAGCAGCCACGGGGAGGCCTACGAGCAGTACTTC.